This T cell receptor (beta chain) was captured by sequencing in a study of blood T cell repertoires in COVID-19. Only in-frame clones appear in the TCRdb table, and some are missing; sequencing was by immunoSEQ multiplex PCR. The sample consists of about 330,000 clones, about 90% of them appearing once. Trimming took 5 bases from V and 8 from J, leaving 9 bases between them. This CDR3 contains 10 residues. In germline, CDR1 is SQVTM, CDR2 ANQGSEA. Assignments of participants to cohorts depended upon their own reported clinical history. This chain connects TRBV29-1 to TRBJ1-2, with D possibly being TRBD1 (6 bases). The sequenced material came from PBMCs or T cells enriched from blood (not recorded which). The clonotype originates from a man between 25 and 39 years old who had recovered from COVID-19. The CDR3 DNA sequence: TGCAGCGTTAACAGGGAAGGCTACACCTTC. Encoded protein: CSVNREGYTF.